This T cell receptor beta chain was sequenced for a study of blood T cell repertoires in COVID-19. For the study at large: Sites in the United States, Italy and Spain provided acute and convalescent COVID-19 samples. Sample material is recorded as cDNA or gDNA derived from T cells, B-cell-depleted T cells, or PBMCs.

Germline V gives CDR1 MGHDK, CDR2 SYGVNS. The CDR3 has 13 amino acids. The V end was cut by 7 bases, the J end by 5 bases, with 15 bases between. This clone came up once. As originally analysed: Estimation of nucleated cell counts was performed using reference gene primer amplification. Sequencing was performed with immunoSEQ multiplex PCR; in TCRdb, only in-frame clones are kept and a portion is missing. From that table come the V and J calls and clone size; the DNA was used to work out D and trimming. The data show about 180,000 clones, with about nine tenths seen just once and roughly 4% held by the top ten.

The sequence was collected from a woman aged 25-40 years with acute or convalescent COVID-19. The sequenced sample consisted of peripheral blood. The genes are TRBV25-1 and TRBJ2-7, with D possibly TRBD1 on 6 matching bases. The chain's CDR3 is CASNLPGTNEQYF. The CDR3 region has the DNA TGTGCCAGCAATCTCCCCGGGACAAACGAGCAGTACTTC.